This T cell receptor beta chain was observed in a study of T cells in Graves' hyperthyroidism and ophthalmopathy. What was amplified from RNA transcripts were TCR beta CDR3 regions. HTBI primers were the set used in a first-round RT-PCR of the TCR CDR3. TCRdb fed the multiplex PCR reads into MiXCR, producing one record per CDR3 protein. Of under 250,000 distinct CDR3 sequences listed, 17% are singletons. This clonotype showed up just a few times. Trimming pared 5 bases from V and 4 bases from J, leaving 12 bases between. CDR3 size: 14 residues. Germline V lookup: CDR1 MDHEN, CDR2 SYDVKM. Patients aged 18 to 65 had newly diagnosed hyperthyroidism of under 2 months' duration.

The sequenced sample consisted of blood. This clonotype was obtained from a man in his forties or fifties with Graves' hyperthyroidism. This chain uses TRBV28 with TRBJ2-1; D is undetermined. CDR3 residues: CASSPVSLYNEQFF. DNA for the CDR3: TGTGCCAGCAGTCCCGTATCTCTATACAATGAGCAGTTCTTC.